This TCR beta chain was sequenced in a study of T cell repertoires in cytomegalovirus infection. On the study more broadly: CMV epitopes, recently identified HLA-C-restricted and well-studied HLA-B-restricted, were used. Study results and limitations: Carriers of CMV plus the relevant HLA were identified by cumulative public TCR beta family frequency.

Trimming removed 3 bases from V and 8 bases from J, with 7 bases in between. CDR3 length equals 11 residues. Germline loops: CDR1 SGHVT, CDR2 SQSDAQ. This clonotype was detected only a few times. Its antigen is currently unknown. TCRdb itself ran the reads through MiXCR, one entry per CDR3 protein. The sample lists about 770,000 distinct CDR3 sequences, almost 30% seen once, with roughly 14% in the top ten. This specimen was cultured CD8+ T cells from PBMCs, taken from culture after CMV antigen stimulation. The chain uses TRBV7-4 and TRBJ1-2; no clear D gene. This TCR was recovered from a human donor in good health (CMV status not recorded). Some clones in this sample may be carry-over from other donors' samples. The CDR3 region has the DNA TGTGCCAGCAGCTTCGGCGAGGGCTACACCTTC. It is translated as CASSFGEGYTF.